A selection of T cell receptor beta chains follows, all from one sample in a study of blood T cell repertoires in COVID-19. The repertoire was sequenced with immunoSEQ multiplex PCR; TCRdb's copy has only in-frame clones and lacks some. This table has just over 75,000 clones, roughly 84% appearing once. The sample taken for sequencing was peripheral blood. The receptors stem from a middle-aged man with acute or convalescent COVID-19. Both conserved end residues are part of each CDR3. D genes are given only for firm matches. The size entry is marked missing in some rows and otherwise reads once, few, many or a size class.

v_gene	abundance	d_gene	j_gene	CDR3nt	CDR3aa
TRBV24-1	-	-	TRBJ1-6	TGTGCCACCCGCGACTCCTATAATTCACCCCTCCACTTT	CATRDSYNSPLHF
TRBV5-1	-	TRBD2	TRBJ2-1	TGCGCCAGCAGCCTCCGACTAGCGGGGGGTAAGAATGAGCAGTTCTTC	CASSLRLAGGKNEQFF
TRBV5-1	-	TRBD1	TRBJ1-6	TGCGCCAGCAGCTTGGAGTCAGGGGGTGGTTCACCCCTCCACTTT	CASSLESGGGSPLHF
TRBV7-6	-	-	TRBJ1-3	TGTGCCAGCAGCTTGCGAGGAAACACCATATATTTT	CASSLRGNTIYF
TRBV2	-	TRBD2	TRBJ2-1	TGTGCCAGCAGCGAGCTTGGCAGCGGGAAGAATGAGCAGTTCTTC	CASSELGSGKNEQFF
TRBV3-1/TRBV3-2	-	TRBD1	TRBJ1-2	TGTGCCAGCAGCCCCTGGGGACAGTACTACACCTTC	CASSPWGQYYTF
TRBV28	-	-	TRBJ1-1	TGTGCCAGCAGTTCCTACAGGGCTATGAACACTGAAGCTTTCTTT	CASSSYRAMNTEAFF
TRBV3-1/TRBV3-2	-	-	TRBJ2-5	TGTGCCAGCAGCCTCGGACTGCCGCAAGAGACCCAGTACTTC	CASSLGLPQETQYF
TRBV6-5	-	-	TRBJ1-5	TGTGCCAGCAGTCGGTCCTCCCGTCAGCCCCAGCATTTT	CASSRSSRQPQHF
TRBV7-2	-	TRBD1	TRBJ2-2	TGTGCCAGCAGCCCCCGACAGGGGGTCGCCGGGGAGCTGTTTTTT	CASSPRQGVAGELFF
TRBV7-2	-	-	TRBJ1-2	TGTGCCAGCAGCCATAAAGGGGGTGTCTATGGCTACACCTTC	CASSHKGGVYGYTF
TRBV10-3	-	-	TRBJ2-1	TGTGCCACCCGTCCCGACCGTGGGGGGAATGAGCAGTTCTTC	CATRPDRGGNEQFF
TRBV24-1	-	TRBD2	TRBJ2-3	TGTGCCACCAGTGATGTAACCGGGACTAGCATCCGGGATACGCAGTATTTT	CATSDVTGTSIRDTQYF
TRBV5-1	once	-	TRBJ2-1	TGCGCCAGCAGCCTTGACTATCAATCCTACAATGAGCAGTTCTTC	CASSLDYQSYNEQFF
TRBV7-2	-	-	TRBJ2-7	TGTGCCAGCAGCCTACCCTACAGGGTTATGGCCTACGAGCAGTACTTC	CASSLPYRVMAYEQYF
TRBV6-5	-	-	TRBJ2-5	TGTGCCAGCAGTTACAGTGCAACGAGGACCCAGTACTTC	CASSYSATRTQYF
TRBV10-3	-	-	TRBJ2-2	TGTGCCATCAGTGAGTACAACCCGGGGGAGCTGTTTTTT	CAISEYNPGELFF